The T cell receptor beta chain described here comes from a study of T cell repertoires in cytomegalovirus infection. As for the study in general: Both CMV infection and a matching HLA type were indicated by public TCR beta signatures. Study-level points and caveats: People with CMV and the relevant HLA were identified by cumulative public TCR beta family frequency.

From germline, CDR1 is SEHNR and CDR2 FQNEAQ (reference sequence). The ends were cut back, 5 bases at V and 2 bases at J, with 15 bases in the middle. This CDR3 has 15 amino acids. Via MiXCR, TCRdb re-called the reads, giving one row per CDR3 protein. The repertoire holds 180,000 or so distinct CDR3 sequences, with 17% as singletons. This clonotype turned up a few times. Its target is unknown. This receptor was identified in a human donor in good health (CMV status not recorded). Some clones in this sample may be carry-over from other donors' samples. The chain has TRBV7-9 and TRBJ1-1; D unresolved. Sequencing was carried out using CD8+ T cells from PBMCs. DNA of the CDR3: TGTGCCAGCAGCCCGTCGGGCGAGGGAAACACTGAAGCTTTCTTT. Translated, it gives CASSPSGEGNTEAFF. Full variable domain (missing parts from reference TRBV7-9 and TRBJ1-1): DTGVSQNPRHKITKRGQNVTFRCDPISEHNRLYWYRQTLGQGPEFLTYFQNEAQLEKSRLLSDRFSAERPKGSFSTLEIQRTEQGDSAMYLCASSPSGEGNTEAFFGQGTRLTVV.